These 11 T cell receptor beta chains were all obtained from the same sample, sequenced in a study of cytomegalovirus exposure and HLA in healthy donors. The PCR made use of 60 Vbeta and 13 Jbeta primers. Measured with immunoSEQ multiplex PCR; TCRdb has only the in-frame clones, and not every one. Of about 94,000 clones in the sample, more than 65% were seen once. The sequenced sample consisted of PBMCs. The receptor source for this set is a human donor in good health.

The chain combines TRBV10-3 with TRBJ2-1, with TRBD2 matching over 12 bases. V lost 4 bases to trimming and J lost 1 base; unmatched junction nucleotides: 11. Germline lookup yields CDR1 ENHRY and CDR2 SYGVKD. This CDR3 has 19 residues. CDR3 nucleotide sequence: TGTGCCATCAGTGGCAGTCTGACTAGCGGGAGAGTTTCCTACAATGAGCAGTTCTTC. Amino acids: CAISGSLTSGRVSYNEQFF.

V is TRBV6-6 and J is TRBJ2-1; 7 positions agree with TRBD2. The CDR3 runs 16 residues. With V trimmed by 0 bases and J by 2 bases, 4 bases remained unmatched. The germline V gene has CDR1 MNHNY and CDR2 SVGAGI (reference sequence). This CDR3 reads CASSYSERGPYNEQFF. For the CDR3, the DNA is TGTGCCAGCAGTTACTCAGAGCGGGGTCCCTACAATGAGCAGTTCTTC.

The rearrangement uses TRBV7-2 and TRBJ2-2; 9 positions match TRBD1. The CDR3 runs to 15 residues. Trimming cost V 5 bases and J 3 bases; bases outside gene matches: 4. Germline CDR1 and CDR2: SGHTA and FQGNSA. CDR3 in amino acids: CASSADRGDTGELFF. Here the CDR3 DNA reads TGTGCCAGCAGCGCCGACAGGGGGGACACCGGGGAGCTGTTTTTT.

CDR3: CASSARGGAFF. The DNA of the CDR3 is TGTGCCAGTAGTGCCCGAGGAGGCGCTTTCTTT. V gene TRBV19 combines with J gene TRBJ1-1; D is unclear. The V end lost 5 bases, the J end lost 11 bases, and 12 bases lay between the germline ends. This CDR3 region has 11 residues. Germline V gene sequence: CDR1 LNHDA, CDR2 SQIVND (reference sequence).

This rearrangement joins TRBV5-1 to TRBJ2-2; 9 nucleotides align to TRBD1. Trimming cost V 7 bases and J 7 bases; bases outside gene matches: 8. The CDR3 covers 14 residues. The germline V gene has CDR1 SGHRS and CDR2 YFSETQ. CDR3 sequence reads: CASGDRVQVGELFF. The CDR3 coding sequence is TGCGCCAGCGGGGACAGGGTTCAAGTCGGGGAGCTGTTTTTT.

The rearrangement joins TRBV5-4 to TRBJ2-7, with D possibly being TRBD2 (5 bases). The CDR3 consists of 14 residues. Germline CDR1 is SGHNT and CDR2 is YYREEE (reference sequence). Trimming took off 3 bases at V and 3 bases at J, with 13 bases between the two ends. The DNA of the CDR3 is TGTGCCAGCAGCTCAACGGGAACATTCTACGAGCAGTACTTC. This gives the protein CASSSTGTFYEQYF.

This chain joins TRBV4-1 and TRBJ2-5; TRBD2 matches 9 bases. Germline CDR1 MGHRA, CDR2 YSYEKL. The CDR3 runs to 17 residues. The junction had 10 bases not matched to a gene; V was cut back by 0 bases and J by 5 bases. CDR3 amino acids: CASSQDRGGGASETQYF. The DNA of the CDR3 is TGCGCCAGCAGCCAAGACCGAGGCGGGGGGGCGAGTGAGACCCAGTACTTC.

The chain carries TRBV6-5 and TRBJ1-1, with TRBD1 as a possible D gene (5 bases). Looked up from germline, CDR1 is MNHEY and CDR2 is SVGAGI. The CDR3 covers 14 residues. Trimming removed 6 bases at V and 5 bases at J, with 16 bases between. The CDR3: CASRAPGGGTEAFF. As DNA, the CDR3 is TGTGCCAGCAGGGCCCCCGGGGGTGGGACTGAAGCTTTCTTT.

The rearrangement links TRBV7-9 to TRBJ1-6; D remains ambiguous. CDR3 length equals 15 residues. V was shortened by 1 base and J by 7 bases, with 11 bases between the two germline ends. Germline values: CDR1 SEHNR, CDR2 FQNEAQ (reference sequence). The chain's CDR3 is CASSLGRGRNSPLHF. DNA of the CDR3: TGTGCCAGCAGCTTAGGGCGAGGGAGAAATTCACCCCTCCACTTT.

The J gene is TRBJ2-1, the V gene TRBV4-1, with a possible D match to TRBD1 (5 bases). Germline V gene sequence: CDR1 MGHRA, CDR2 YSYEKL. The CDR3 has 14 amino acids. V was clipped by 2 bases and J by 3 bases, with 8 bases between them. CDR3 residues: CASSQHRNYNEQFF. The CDR3 DNA follows: TGCGCCAGCAGCCAACACAGGAACTACAATGAGCAGTTCTTC.

J is TRBJ2-1 and V is TRBV4-3; D gene unclear. The CDR3 loop spans 14 amino acids. Trimming stripped 1 base from V and 10 bases from J, with 14 bases between. CDR1 LGHNA and CDR2 YSLEER come from the germline V gene. In DNA, the CDR3 is TGCGCCAGCAGCCAAGTCTTAGTTGGCAGGGAGCAGTTCTTC. Translated: CASSQVLVGREQFF.